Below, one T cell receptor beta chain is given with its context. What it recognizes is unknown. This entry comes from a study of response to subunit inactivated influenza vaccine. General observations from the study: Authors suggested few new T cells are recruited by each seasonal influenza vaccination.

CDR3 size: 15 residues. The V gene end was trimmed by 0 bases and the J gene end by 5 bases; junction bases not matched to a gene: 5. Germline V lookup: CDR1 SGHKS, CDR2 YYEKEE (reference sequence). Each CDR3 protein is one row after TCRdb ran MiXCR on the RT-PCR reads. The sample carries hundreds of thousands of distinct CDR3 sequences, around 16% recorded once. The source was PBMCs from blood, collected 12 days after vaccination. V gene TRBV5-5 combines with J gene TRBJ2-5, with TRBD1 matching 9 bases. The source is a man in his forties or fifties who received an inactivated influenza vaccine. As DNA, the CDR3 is TGTGCCAGCAGCTTGGGCCTGACAGGGGGGGAGACCCAGTACTTC. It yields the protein CASSLGLTGGETQYF.